This TCR beta chain originates from a study of blood T cell repertoires in COVID-19. About the research overall: Spain, Italy and the United States supplied samples that represented acute and convalescent COVID-19. T cells, B-cell-depleted T cells, or PBMCs supplied cDNA or gDNA.

Germline values: CDR1 SNHLY, CDR2 FYNNEI. There are 11 residues in the CDR3. Trimming removed 5 bases from V and 8 bases from J, with 9 bases in between. Original analysis: Reference gene primer amplification gave nucleated cell count estimates. Assay: immunoSEQ multiplex PCR; the TCRdb copy retains only in-frame clones and omits some. V, J and clone size were drawn from that table, and D and trimming were deduced from the DNA. The sample includes over 200,000 clones, roughly 87% of them seen just once. Sequencing was done on a sample of peripheral blood. This TCR was recovered from a man aged 35-49 years with active or convalescent COVID-19. The rearrangement joins TRBV2 to TRBJ1-1, with D uncertain. This CDR3 is CASSQSPEAFF. The DNA of the CDR3 is TGTGCCAGCAGTCAATCCCCAGAAGCTTTCTTT. The full variable domain, completed using reference TRBV2 and TRBJ1-1, is EPEVTQTPSHQVTQMGQEVILRCVPISNHLYFYWYRQILGQKVEFLVSFYNNEISEKSEIFDDQFSVERPDGSNFTLKIRSTKLEDSAMYFCASSQSPEAFFGQGTRLTVV.